This entry concerns a single T cell receptor (beta chain). Its cognate antigen is unknown. Other DNA sequences within the sample encode an identical CDR3. The sample belongs to a study of shared clonotypes between healthy human individuals. Background on the study: Donors consisted of two women and a few men between 18 and 49. Plates per donor: three CD4 naive, three CD4 memory, two CD8 naive, one CD8 memory.

Profiling relied on immunoSEQ multiplex PCR, and the TCRdb table lists in-frame clones only, not all of them. This sample yields about 2.4 million clones, of which over 85% are seen a single time; 0.36% belongs to the top ten. The CDR3 length is 14 residues. Deletions cut 2 bases from V and 3 bases from J, with 9 bases between. Germline lookup yields CDR1 SGHDT and CDR2 YYEEEE. General study findings and limits: It was the non-shared clonotypes that had lower generation probabilities than clonotypes shared by all four donors. Despite large depth, rarefaction showed incomplete sorted-subset sequencing.

The specimen was naive CD4+ T cells from PBMCs. The subset was: CD45RA+ positively selected. J is TRBJ1-5 and V is TRBV5-6; maybe TRBD1 (6 bases). The sequence was obtained from a young man in good health. Some clones in this sample may be carry-over from other donors' samples. This CDR3 reads CASSFRGFNQPQHF. In nucleotides, the CDR3 is TGTGCCAGCAGCTTCAGGGGATTCAATCAGCCCCAGCATTTT.